The rows below give T cell receptor beta chains drawn from one sample of a study of shared clonotypes between healthy human individuals. Assay used: immunoSEQ multiplex PCR; TCRdb lists only in-frame clones, some missing. Altogether about 2.1 million clones are present, about 93% being singletons, with the ten largest covering around 1.7%. Sequencing was carried out using naive CD8+ T cells from PBMCs. The receptors were gathered from a man aged 18 to 29 in good health. Some clones in this sample may be carry-over from other donors' samples. Each CDR3 is given without its conserved first and last residue. The order of the fields is D gene, V gene, J gene, CDR3 protein. A D gene is named only where the DNA matches it firmly.

TRBD1	TRBV27	TRBJ2-1	ASGFLYGTGNNEQF
NA	TRBV19	TRBJ2-7	ASSRTAVYEQY
TRBD1	TRBV11-2	TRBJ1-1	ASSWDRAFTEAF
NA	TRBV28	TRBJ1-4	ASSLFRGVTNEKLF
NA	TRBV2	TRBJ2-7	ASSASGGYEQY
TRBD2	TRBV19	TRBJ2-5	ASSNSGGETQY
NA	TRBV5-6	TRBJ1-1	ASSLVEYRGLDTEAF
TRBD2	TRBV5-6	TRBJ2-1	ASSLGTSGWANEQF
NA	TRBV28	TRBJ2-1	ASSPGTDNEQF
TRBD2	TRBV4-2	TRBJ2-2	ASSQVGLAGNTGELF
NA	TRBV7-9	TRBJ2-1	ASSLGSRNEQF
TRBD2	TRBV25-1	TRBJ2-2	ASRLADTGELF
NA	TRBV7-9	TRBJ1-2	ASSLSRGYGYT
TRBD2	TRBV7-8	TRBJ2-4	ASSPRGGFAKNIQY
TRBD1	TRBV28	TRBJ2-7	ASSLQPGQGNWYEQY
NA	TRBV11-2	TRBJ1-5	ASSLHSNQPQH
NA	TRBV28	TRBJ2-7	ATTHGQGLQSDEQY
TRBD2	TRBV27	TRBJ2-3	ASSVLTSGGTDTQY
NA	TRBV19	TRBJ1-1	ASSMRGAGTEAF
TRBD2	TRBV6-6	TRBJ2-5	ASQTTGGSSQETQY
NA	TRBV19	TRBJ1-1	ASSVRASTEAF
NA	TRBV5-1	TRBJ1-1	ASRNTDSPNTEAF
TRBD2	TRBV27	TRBJ2-3	ASSWGLAGVATDTQY
TRBD2	TRBV15	TRBJ2-5	ATGTSGSVDQETQY
NA	TRBV28	TRBJ2-5	ASSFGGLETQY
TRBD1	TRBV27	TRBJ1-4	ASRQGGEKLF
TRBD2	TRBV6-1	TRBJ2-7	ASSPGLVGLYEQY
NA	TRBV7-2	TRBJ1-2	ASSTLSIPYYGYT
NA	TRBV5-6	TRBJ2-6	ASSLVTSGANVLT
TRBD1	TRBV13	TRBJ1-2	ASSLTGGYGYT
NA	TRBV29-1	TRBJ2-7	SGVGASLPMEQY
NA	TRBV7-9	TRBJ2-1	ASSSPSLGPSANEQF
NA	TRBV10-3	TRBJ1-5	AISEGYGNQPQH